These 14 T cell receptor beta chains were all obtained from the same sample, sequenced in a study of CD8 T cells in ankylosing spondylitis. TCRdb re-analysed the 5' RACE reads in MiXCR, keeping a single row per CDR3 protein. The sample consists of 150,000 to 200,000 distinct CDR3 sequences, roughly 31% of them appearing once. Input material: synovial fluid, either unsorted or a sorted T cell fraction (not recorded which). These receptors were obtained from a male donor with ankylosing spondylitis.

This CDR3 is CASSLSPGTGSPLHF. In DNA form, the CDR3 reads TGTGCCAGCAGCCTCAGTCCCGGGACGGGGTCACCCCTCCACTTT. The chain joins TRBV7-2 to TRBJ1-6; D is perhaps TRBD1 (5 bases). Deletions cut 5 bases from V and 10 bases from J, with 18 bases between. Germline CDR1 and CDR2: SGHTA and FQGNSA. The CDR3 is 15 residues long.

This clonotype was recorded a few times. A read error may produce the germline difference seen at one junction end. This rearrangement joins TRBV2 to TRBJ1-6; D remains ambiguous. Germline-derived CDR1 and CDR2 are SNHLY and FYNNEI. The CDR3 length is 14 residues. The DNA of the CDR3 is TGTGCCAGCAGTGTTGGGAACAATAATTCACCCCTCCATTTT. This translates into CASSVGNNNSPLHF.

This chain links TRBV12-3 or TRBV12-4 with TRBJ2-2; TRBD1 is a possible D gene (5 bases). There are 14 residues in the CDR3. The V gene lost 3 bases and the J gene lost 5 bases, with 10 bases spanning the gap. The CDR3 DNA follows: TGTGCCAGCAGTTTGCGTCGACAGACCGGGGAGCTGTTTTTT. This codes for CASSLRRQTGELFF.

This clonotype was picked up many times. The J gene is TRBJ2-3, the V gene TRBV7-2; no definite D call. The germline gives CDR1 SGHTA, CDR2 FQGNSA. Between the trimmed V and J ends, which lost 5 bases and 2 bases, there was a span of 2 bases. The CDR3 runs to 11 residues. The CDR3 bases are TGTGCCAGCAGCGTCACAGATACGCAGTATTTT. It codes for CASSVTDTQYF.

The rearrangement joins TRBV29-1 to TRBJ2-2; D remains unclear. The CDR3 has 17 residues. Germline V CDR1 and CDR2: SQVTM, ANQGSEA. The V end lost 2 bases, the J end lost 1 base, and 17 bases lay between the germline ends. The CDR3 is CSVEFLRTGGNTGELFF. The CDR3, as DNA: TGCAGCGTTGAATTTCTCCGAACGGGCGGGAACACCGGGGAGCTGTTTTTT.

V usage is TRBV29-1 and J usage is TRBJ2-3; 12 bases are shared with TRBD2. V was clipped by 6 bases and J by 3 bases; unmatched bases: 7. Germline V gene data show CDR1 as SQVTM and CDR2 as ANQGSEA. The CDR3 covers 15 residues. The CDR3 sequence is CSVSGLAGRTDTQYF. The CDR3 DNA follows: TGCAGCGTATCAGGACTAGCGGGAAGAACAGATACGCAGTATTTT.

This clonotype was detected ten times or more. V usage is TRBV27 and J usage is TRBJ2-7, with 8 bases aligning to TRBD1. Germline CDR1 MNHEY, CDR2 SMNVEV (reference sequence). Germline trimming cut 0 bases from V and 4 bases from J; bases unmatched to any gene: 8. CDR3 length: 16 amino acids. Written as DNA, the CDR3 is TGTGCCAGCAGTTTATCCGGTCAGGGGGCTCCTTACGAGCAGTACTTC. Its translation is CASSLSGQGAPYEQYF.

This sequence joins TRBV12-3 or TRBV12-4 and TRBJ2-7; tentatively, D is TRBD1 (5 bases). CDR3 length: 12 amino acids. V lost 5 bases to trimming and J lost 3 bases, with 8 bases between them. The DNA for the CDR3 is TGTGCCAGCAGTACACAGGTCTACGAGCAGTACTTC. This codes for CASSTQVYEQYF.

J is TRBJ2-1 and V is TRBV30; no clear D. The V and J ends lost 0 bases and 4 bases respectively, with 4 bases between them. CDR3 length equals 12 residues. Germline V gene lookup returns CDR1 GTSNPN and CDR2 SVGIG (reference sequence). DNA of the CDR3: TGTGCCTGGAGTGTCAAGTACAATGAGCAGTTCTTC. The encoded protein is CAWSVKYNEQFF.

This clonotype was seen a handful of times. At one end the junction does not follow the germline gene, possibly because of a read error. The chain employs TRBV2 and TRBJ2-5; the D call may be TRBD1 or TRBD2 (5 bases each). The CDR3 is 13 residues long. Germline CDR1 SNHLY, CDR2 FYNNEI. The CDR3 protein is CASSGTPMGTLYF. CDR3 DNA: TGTGCCAGCAGCGGGACCCCGATGGGGACCCTGTACTTC.

This clonotype was seen just once. The rearrangement joins TRBV7-2 to TRBJ2-2; no reliable D call. CDR3 length: 15 residues. The V end lost 0 bases, the J end lost 8 bases, and 13 bases lay between the germline ends. The germline V gene encodes CDR1 SGHTA and CDR2 FQGNSA. CDR3 nucleotide sequence: TGTGCCAGCAGCTTAGCGGAAACAGTTCGGGGGGAGCTGTTTTTT. Protein product: CASSLAETVRGELFF.

The chain has TRBV28 and TRBJ2-3; possibly TRBD2 for D (6 bases). The V end was cut by 0 bases, the J end by 0 bases, with 10 bases between. The CDR3 contains 16 residues. Looked up from germline, CDR1 is MDHEN and CDR2 is SYDVKM. The CDR3 region has the DNA TGTGCCAGCAGTTTATGGGGACTTCTTAGCACAGATACGCAGTATTTT. Translated, it gives CASSLWGLLSTDTQYF.

This clonotype has a count of ten or more. V and J are TRBV28 and TRBJ2-7; weak D call: TRBD1 (6 bases). CDR1 MDHEN and CDR2 SYDVKM come from the germline V gene. The CDR3 sequence is 13 residues long. Trimming shortened V by 8 bases and J by 6 bases, and 17 bases separated the two germline ends. The CDR3 DNA reads TGTGCCAGCCTCAGGGGCCACGGGGTCGAGCAGTACTTC. This codes for CASLRGHGVEQYF.

This clonotype was recorded only once. The chain combines TRBV28 with TRBJ1-2; D is unclear. Germline V CDR1 and CDR2: MDHEN, SYDVKM. The CDR3 loop spans 12 amino acids. V lost 8 bases and J 2 bases, leaving 9 bases between the germline ends. The chain's CDR3 is CASFSINYGYTF. The CDR3 DNA reads TGTGCCAGCTTCTCCATAAACTATGGCTACACCTTC.